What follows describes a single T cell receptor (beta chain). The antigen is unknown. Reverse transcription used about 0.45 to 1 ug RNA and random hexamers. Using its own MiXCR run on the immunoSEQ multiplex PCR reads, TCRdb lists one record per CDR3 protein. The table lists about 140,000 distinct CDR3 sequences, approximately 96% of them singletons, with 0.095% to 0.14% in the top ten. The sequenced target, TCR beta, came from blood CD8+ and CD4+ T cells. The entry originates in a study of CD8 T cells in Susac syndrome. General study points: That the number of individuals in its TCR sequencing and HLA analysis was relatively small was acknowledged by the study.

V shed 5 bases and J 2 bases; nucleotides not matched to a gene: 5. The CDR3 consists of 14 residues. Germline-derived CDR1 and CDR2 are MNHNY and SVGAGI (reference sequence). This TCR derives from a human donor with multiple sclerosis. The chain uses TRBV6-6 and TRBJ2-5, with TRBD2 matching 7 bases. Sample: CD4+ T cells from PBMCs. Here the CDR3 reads CASSQGGRQETQYF. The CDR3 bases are TGTGCCAGCAGTCAGGGAGGGAGACAAGAGACCCAGTACTTC.